This T cell receptor beta chain derives from a study of spatial heterogeneity in lung cancer. The wider study: More beta-chain than alpha-chain sequences were consistently detected. In the raw reads, each unique TCR and UMI combination was present more than ten times on average. Study-level findings and limits: Compared with follow-up, resection was when ubiquitous expanded tumor TCRs appeared in blood more.

As for this clonotype: As yet, its antigen is unknown.

Stated time point: sample taken at primary tumor resection. Whole RNA came from tumor, nontumor lung or frozen PBMC and was sequenced without being sorted. The donors comprised some 78 untreated early-stage non-small cell lung cancer patients. TCRdb passed the 5' RACE reads through MiXCR, listing each CDR3 protein once. The sample lists roughly 91,000 distinct CDR3 sequences, about 20% occurring once. This CDR3 has 15 residues. Germline V gene data show CDR1 as MDHEN and CDR2 as SYDVKM. Trimming cost V 3 bases and J 3 bases, with 12 bases left between them. The J gene is TRBJ2-1, the V gene TRBV28; D is perhaps TRBD1 (6 bases). This specimen was PBMCs, taken at surgery. The receptor was isolated from a male donor with early-stage non-small cell lung cancer. CDR3 protein: CASSFREGGYNEQFF. The CDR3, as DNA: TGTGCCAGCAGTTTTCGGGAAGGGGGCTACAATGAGCAGTTCTTC.